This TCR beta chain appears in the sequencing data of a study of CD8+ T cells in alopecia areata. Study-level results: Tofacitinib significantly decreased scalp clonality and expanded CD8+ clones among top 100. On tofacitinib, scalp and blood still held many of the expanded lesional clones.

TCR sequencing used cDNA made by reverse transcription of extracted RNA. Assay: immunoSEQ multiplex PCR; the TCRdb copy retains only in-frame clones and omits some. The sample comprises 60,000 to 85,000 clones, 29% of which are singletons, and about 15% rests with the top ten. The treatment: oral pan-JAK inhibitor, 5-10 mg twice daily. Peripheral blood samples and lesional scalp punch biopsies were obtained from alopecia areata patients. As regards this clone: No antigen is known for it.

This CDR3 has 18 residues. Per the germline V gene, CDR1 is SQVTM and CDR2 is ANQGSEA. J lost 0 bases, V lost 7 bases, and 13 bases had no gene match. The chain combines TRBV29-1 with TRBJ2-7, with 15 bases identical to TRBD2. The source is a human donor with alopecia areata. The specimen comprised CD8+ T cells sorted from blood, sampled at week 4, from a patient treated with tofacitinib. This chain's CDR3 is CSAVGTSGRKVHSYEQYF. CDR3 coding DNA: TGCAGCGCTGTGGGGACTAGCGGGAGGAAGGTTCACTCCTACGAGCAGTACTTC.